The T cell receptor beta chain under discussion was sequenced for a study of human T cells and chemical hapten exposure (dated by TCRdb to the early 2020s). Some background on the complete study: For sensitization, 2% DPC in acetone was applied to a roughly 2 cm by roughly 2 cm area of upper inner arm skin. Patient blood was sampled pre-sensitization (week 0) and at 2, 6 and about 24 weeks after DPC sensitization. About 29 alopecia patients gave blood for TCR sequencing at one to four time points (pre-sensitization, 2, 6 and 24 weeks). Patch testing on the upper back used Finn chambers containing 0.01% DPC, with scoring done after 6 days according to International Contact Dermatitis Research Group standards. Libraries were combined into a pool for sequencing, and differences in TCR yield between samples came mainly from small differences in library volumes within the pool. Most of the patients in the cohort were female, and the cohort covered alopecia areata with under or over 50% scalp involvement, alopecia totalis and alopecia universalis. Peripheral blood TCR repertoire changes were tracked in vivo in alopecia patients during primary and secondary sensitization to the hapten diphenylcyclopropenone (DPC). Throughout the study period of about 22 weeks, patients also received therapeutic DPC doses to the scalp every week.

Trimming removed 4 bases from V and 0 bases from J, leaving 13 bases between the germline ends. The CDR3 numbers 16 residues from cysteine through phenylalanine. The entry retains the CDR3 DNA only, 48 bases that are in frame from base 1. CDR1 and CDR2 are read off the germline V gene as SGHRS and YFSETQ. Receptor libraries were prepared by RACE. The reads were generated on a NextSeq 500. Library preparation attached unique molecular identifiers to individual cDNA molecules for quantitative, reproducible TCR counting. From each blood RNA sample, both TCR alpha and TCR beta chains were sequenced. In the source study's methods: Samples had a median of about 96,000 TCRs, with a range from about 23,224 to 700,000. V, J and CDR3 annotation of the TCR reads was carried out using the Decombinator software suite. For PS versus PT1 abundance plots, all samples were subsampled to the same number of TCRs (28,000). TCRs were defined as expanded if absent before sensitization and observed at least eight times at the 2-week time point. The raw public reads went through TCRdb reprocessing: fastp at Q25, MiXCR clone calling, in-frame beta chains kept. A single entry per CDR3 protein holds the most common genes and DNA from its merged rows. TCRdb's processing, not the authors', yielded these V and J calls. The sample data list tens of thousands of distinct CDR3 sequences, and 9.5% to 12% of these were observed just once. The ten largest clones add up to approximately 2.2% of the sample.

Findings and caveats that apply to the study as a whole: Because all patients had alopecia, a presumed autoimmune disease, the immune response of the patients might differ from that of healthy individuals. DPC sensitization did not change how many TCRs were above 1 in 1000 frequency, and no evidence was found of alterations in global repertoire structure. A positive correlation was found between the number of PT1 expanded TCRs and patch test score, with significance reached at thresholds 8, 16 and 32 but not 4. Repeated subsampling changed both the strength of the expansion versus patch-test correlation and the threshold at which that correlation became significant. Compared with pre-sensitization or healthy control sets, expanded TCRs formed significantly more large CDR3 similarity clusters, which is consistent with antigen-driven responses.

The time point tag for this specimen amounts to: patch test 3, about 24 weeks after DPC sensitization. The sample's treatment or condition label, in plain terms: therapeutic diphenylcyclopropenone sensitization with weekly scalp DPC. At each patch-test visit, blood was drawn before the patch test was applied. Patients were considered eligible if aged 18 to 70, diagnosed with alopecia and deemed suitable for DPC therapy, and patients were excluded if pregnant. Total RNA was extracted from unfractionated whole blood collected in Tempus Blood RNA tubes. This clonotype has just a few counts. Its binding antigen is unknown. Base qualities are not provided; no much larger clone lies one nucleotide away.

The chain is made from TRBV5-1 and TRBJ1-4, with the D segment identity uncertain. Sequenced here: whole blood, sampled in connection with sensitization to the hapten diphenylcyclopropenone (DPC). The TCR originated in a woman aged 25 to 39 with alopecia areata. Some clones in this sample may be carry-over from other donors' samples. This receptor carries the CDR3 CASSGETSATNEKLFF. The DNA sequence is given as TGCGCCAGCAGCGGGGAGACGTCGGCAACTAATGAAAAACTGTTTTTT.